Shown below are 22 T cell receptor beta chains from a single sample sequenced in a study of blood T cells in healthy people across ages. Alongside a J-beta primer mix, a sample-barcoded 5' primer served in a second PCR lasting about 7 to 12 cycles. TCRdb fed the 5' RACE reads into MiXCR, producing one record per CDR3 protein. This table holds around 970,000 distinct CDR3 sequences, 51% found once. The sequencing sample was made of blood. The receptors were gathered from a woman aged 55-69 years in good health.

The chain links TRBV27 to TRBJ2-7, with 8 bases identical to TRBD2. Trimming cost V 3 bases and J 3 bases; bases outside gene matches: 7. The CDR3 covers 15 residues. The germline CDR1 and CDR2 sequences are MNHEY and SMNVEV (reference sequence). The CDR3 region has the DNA TGTGCCAGCAGTTTTGTGAGCGGGAGTCGCTACGAGCAGTACTTC. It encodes CASSFVSGSRYEQYF.

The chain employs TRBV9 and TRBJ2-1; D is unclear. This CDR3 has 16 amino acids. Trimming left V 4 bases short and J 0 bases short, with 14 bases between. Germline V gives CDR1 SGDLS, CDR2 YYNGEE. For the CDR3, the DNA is TGTGCCAGCAGCCTTACTCCAGTAAGCTCCTACAATGAGCAGTTCTTC. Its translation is CASSLTPVSSYNEQFF.

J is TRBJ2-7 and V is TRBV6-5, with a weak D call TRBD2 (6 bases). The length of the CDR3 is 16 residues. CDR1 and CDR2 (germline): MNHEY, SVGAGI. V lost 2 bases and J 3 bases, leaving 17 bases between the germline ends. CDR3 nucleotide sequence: TGTGCCAGCAGTTACGAATCAGGCGGGGACCTCTACGAGCAGTACTTC. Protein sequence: CASSYESGGDLYEQYF.

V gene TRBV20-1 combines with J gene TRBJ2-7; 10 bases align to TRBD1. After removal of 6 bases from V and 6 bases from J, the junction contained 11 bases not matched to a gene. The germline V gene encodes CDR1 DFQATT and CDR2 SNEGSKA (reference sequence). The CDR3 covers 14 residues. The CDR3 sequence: CSAPQGQGRSEQYF. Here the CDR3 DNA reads TGCAGTGCCCCGCAGGGACAGGGGCGCTCCGAGCAGTACTTC.

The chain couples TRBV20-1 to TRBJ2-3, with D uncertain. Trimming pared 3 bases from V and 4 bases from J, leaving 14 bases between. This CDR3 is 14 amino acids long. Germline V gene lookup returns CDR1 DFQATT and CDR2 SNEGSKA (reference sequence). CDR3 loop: CSARGIAAPDTQYF. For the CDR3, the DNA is TGCAGTGCTAGGGGAATAGCCGCCCCAGATACGCAGTATTTT.

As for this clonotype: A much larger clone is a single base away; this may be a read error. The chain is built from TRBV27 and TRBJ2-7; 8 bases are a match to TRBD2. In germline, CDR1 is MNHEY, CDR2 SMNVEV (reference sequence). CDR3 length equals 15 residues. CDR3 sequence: CVSSATSGSPYEQYF. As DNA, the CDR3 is TGTGTCAGCAGTGCCACTAGCGGTTCTCCCTACGAGCAGTACTTC.

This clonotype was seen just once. For the CDR3, the DNA is TGCGCCAGCAGCCACTATAAAGGGAACACTGAAGCTTTCTTC. Protein: CASSHYKGNTEAFF. This chain connects TRBV5-1 to TRBJ2-1, with unresolved D. Germline-derived CDR1 and CDR2 are SGHRS and YFSETQ. Trimming took off 4 bases at V and 16 bases at J, with 24 bases between the two ends. This CDR3 comprises 14 residues.

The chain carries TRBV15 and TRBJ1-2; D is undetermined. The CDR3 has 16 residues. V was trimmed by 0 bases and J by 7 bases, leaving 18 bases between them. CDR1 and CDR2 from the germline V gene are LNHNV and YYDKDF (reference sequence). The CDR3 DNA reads TGTGCCACCAGCAGAGATTACCGGGCCCGGAATTCTGGCTACACCTTC. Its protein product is CATSRDYRARNSGYTF.

CDR3 nucleotide sequence: TGTGCCCGCCTAACAGGAATAGCGGGAGGAGTCACAGATACGCAGTATTTT. It is translated as CARLTGIAGGVTDTQYF. The chain combines TRBV30 with TRBJ2-3, with TRBD2 matching over 10 bases. Trimming removed 8 bases from V and 2 bases from J; junction bases left unmatched: 16. There are 17 residues in the CDR3. Germline V CDR1 and CDR2: GTSNPN, SVGIG (reference sequence).

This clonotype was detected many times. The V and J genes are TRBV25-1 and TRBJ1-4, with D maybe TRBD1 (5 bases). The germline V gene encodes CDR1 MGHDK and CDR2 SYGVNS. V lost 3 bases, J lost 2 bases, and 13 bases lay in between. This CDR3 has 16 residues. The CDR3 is CASSDWRGATNEKLFF. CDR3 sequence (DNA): TGTGCCAGCAGTGATTGGAGGGGTGCGACTAATGAAAAACTGTTTTTT.

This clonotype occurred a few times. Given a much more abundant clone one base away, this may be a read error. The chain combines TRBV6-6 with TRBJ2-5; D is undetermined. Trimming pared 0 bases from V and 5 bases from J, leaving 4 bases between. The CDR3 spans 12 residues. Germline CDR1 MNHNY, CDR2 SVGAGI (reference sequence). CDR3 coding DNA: TGTGCCAGCAGTTACTCGGTGGAGACCCAGTACTTC. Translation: CASSYSVETQYF.

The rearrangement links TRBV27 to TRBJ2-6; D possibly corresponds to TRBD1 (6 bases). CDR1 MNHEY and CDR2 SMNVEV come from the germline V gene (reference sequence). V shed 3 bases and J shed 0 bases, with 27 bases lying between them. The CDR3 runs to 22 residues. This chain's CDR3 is CASSLNPILWGRGTSGANVLTF. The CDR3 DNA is TGTGCCAGCAGTTTGAACCCAATCCTTTGGGGCAGGGGAACCTCTGGGGCCAACGTCCTGACTTTC.

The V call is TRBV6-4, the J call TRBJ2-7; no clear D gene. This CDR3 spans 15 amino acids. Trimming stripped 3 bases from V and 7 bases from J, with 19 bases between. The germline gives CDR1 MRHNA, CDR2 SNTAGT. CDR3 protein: CASSEVVGEFHEQYF. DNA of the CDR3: TGTGCCAGCAGTGAGGTAGTAGGAGAGTTTCATGAGCAGTACTTC.

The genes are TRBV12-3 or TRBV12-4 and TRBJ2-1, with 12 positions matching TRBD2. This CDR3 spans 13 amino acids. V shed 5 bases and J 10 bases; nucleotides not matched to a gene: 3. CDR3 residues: CASSSGLAGEQFF. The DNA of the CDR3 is TGTGCCAGCAGTAGCGGACTAGCGGGAGAGCAGTTCTTC.

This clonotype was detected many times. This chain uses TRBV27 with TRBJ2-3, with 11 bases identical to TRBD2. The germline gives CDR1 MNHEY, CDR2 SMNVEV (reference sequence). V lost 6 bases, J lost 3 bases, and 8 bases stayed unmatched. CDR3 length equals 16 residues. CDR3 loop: CASRPSTSGRTDTQYF. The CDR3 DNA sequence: TGTGCCAGCAGGCCTTCTACTAGCGGGAGAACAGATACGCAGTATTTT.

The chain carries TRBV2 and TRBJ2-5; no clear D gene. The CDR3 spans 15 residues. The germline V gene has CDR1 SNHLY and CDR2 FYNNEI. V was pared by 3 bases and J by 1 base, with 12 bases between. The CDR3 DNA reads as TGTGCCAGCAGTGATAGCTCCCTGTCCCAAGAGACCCAGTACTTC. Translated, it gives CASSDSSLSQETQYF.

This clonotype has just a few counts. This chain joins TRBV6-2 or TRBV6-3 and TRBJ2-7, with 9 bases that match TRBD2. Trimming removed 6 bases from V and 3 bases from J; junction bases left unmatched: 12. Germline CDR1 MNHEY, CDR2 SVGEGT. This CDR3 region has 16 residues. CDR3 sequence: CASSPYGGSGSYEQYF. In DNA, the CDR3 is TGTGCCAGCAGCCCTTACGGCGGTAGCGGGAGCTACGAGCAGTACTTC.

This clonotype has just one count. Written as DNA, the CDR3 is TGTGCCAGCAGTTTAGTGGAGTATGGCTACACCTTC. It codes for CASSLVEYGYTF. V gene TRBV12-3 or TRBV12-4 combines with J gene TRBJ1-2; D unresolved. Between the trimmed V and J ends, which lost 1 base and 5 bases, there was a span of 5 bases. This CDR3 has 12 amino acids.

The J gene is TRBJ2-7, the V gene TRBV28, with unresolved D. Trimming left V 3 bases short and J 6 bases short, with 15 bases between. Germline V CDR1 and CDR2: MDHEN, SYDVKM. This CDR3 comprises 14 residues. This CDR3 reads CASSLVRISAEQYF. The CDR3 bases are TGTGCCAGCAGTTTGGTTAGGATTTCTGCCGAGCAGTACTTC.

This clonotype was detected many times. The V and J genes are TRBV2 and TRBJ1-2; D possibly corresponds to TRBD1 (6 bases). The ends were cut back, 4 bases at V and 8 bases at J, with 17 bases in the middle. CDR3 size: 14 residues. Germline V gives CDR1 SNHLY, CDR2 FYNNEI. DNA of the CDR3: TGTGCCAGCAGTGGGGGGCTGGCGGGATCCGGCTACACCTTC. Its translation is CASSGGLAGSGYTF.

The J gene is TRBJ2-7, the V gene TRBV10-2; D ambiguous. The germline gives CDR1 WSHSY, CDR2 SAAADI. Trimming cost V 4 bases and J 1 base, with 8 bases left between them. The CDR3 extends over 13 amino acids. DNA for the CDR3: TGCGCCAGCAGTGGAAGCACTTCCTACGAGCAGTACTTC. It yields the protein CASSGSTSYEQYF.

Here the CDR3 reads CASSQDAGLAGAGDTQYF. CDR3 DNA sequence: TGCGCCAGCAGCCAAGACGCTGGACTAGCGGGAGCCGGGGATACGCAGTATTTT. This sequence joins TRBV4-3 and TRBJ2-3; 13 positions match TRBD2. V shed 0 bases and J 6 bases; nucleotides not matched to a gene: 9. The CDR3 runs to 18 residues. From germline, CDR1 is LGHNA and CDR2 YSLEER.